This is a list of T cell receptor beta chains from one sample in a study of post-analysis software for immune sequencing data. TCRdb reprocessed the PCR reads via MiXCR and lists one record per CDR3 protein. The sample carries about 540,000 distinct CDR3 sequences, about a third recorded once. Sequenced sample: blood. The receptors stem from a girl younger than 18 with multiple sclerosis. Each CDR3 is given with its conserved first and last residue. D genes are given only for firm matches. Expanded clones are given a class, and other clones once, few, many or no size at all.

clone size,V gene,J gene,D gene,CDR3 DNA,CDR3 protein
few,TRBV29-1,TRBJ2-7,TRBD1,TGCAGCGTTGAAGGGGGACAGGGGATCTACGAGCAGTACTTC,CSVEGGQGIYEQYF
.,TRBV6-6,TRBJ1-2,.,TGTGCCAGCAGACAGGGAGCGGTCTATGGCTACACCTTC,CASRQGAVYGYTF
few,TRBV24-1,TRBJ2-7,TRBD1,TGTGCCACCACAGATAAACCAGGGGGACCCTCCTACGAGCAGTACTTC,CATTDKPGGPSYEQYF
few,TRBV6-5,TRBJ1-2,TRBD1,TGTGCCAGCAGTAAGGACAGGGGGCATGGCTACACCTTC,CASSKDRGHGYTF
.,TRBV12-3/TRBV12-4,TRBJ2-5,TRBD1,TGTGCCAGCAGTCCCGAGGGGACAGGCGATCGCTATGGGGGGACCCAGTACTTC,CASSPEGTGDRYGGTQYF
.,TRBV27,TRBJ1-2,.,TGTGCCAGCAGACATCAACAGGGTTATGGCTACACCTTC,CASRHQQGYGYTF
.,TRBV15,TRBJ1-6,TRBD1,TGTGCCACCCACGATCGCAGGACAGGGGGTCGAAATTCACCCCTCCACTTT,CATHDRRTGGRNSPLHF
few,TRBV20-1,TRBJ2-5,TRBD2,TGCAGTGCTAGGAGAGCGGGGGCGGGGGAGACCCAGTACTTC,CSARRAGAGETQYF
few,TRBV5-1,TRBJ2-3,.,TGCGCCAGCAGCTTGGTCGGGACCAAGGCCGCAGATACGCAGTATTTT,CASSLVGTKAADTQYF
.,TRBV7-7,TRBJ2-7,TRBD2,TGTGCTAGCAGCCTATCCCAAGCGGGGGGGACGGGGGCCCAGTACTTC,CASSLSQAGGTGAQYF
.,TRBV7-2,TRBJ1-2,TRBD1,TGTGCCAGCAGCAAGGACAGGGCGCAGTATGGCTACACCTTC,CASSKDRAQYGYTF
.,TRBV15,TRBJ1-2,.,TGTGCCACCAGCAGAGTAGGGGGGCCCTACGGCTACACCTTC,CATSRVGGPYGYTF
.,TRBV12-3/TRBV12-4,TRBJ2-3,.,TGTGCCAGCAGTCTCTCCGGGACCTCGACGCAGTATTTT,CASSLSGTSTQYF
.,TRBV29-1,TRBJ2-7,TRBD2,TGCAGCGTAGCCGGGACTAGCGGGGGGTCCTCTTGGAACGAGCAGTACTTC,CSVAGTSGGSSWNEQYF
few,TRBV4-2,TRBJ2-5,TRBD1,TGTGCCAGCAGCCAAGTGGTGACAGGGCAAGAGACCCAGTACTTC,CASSQVVTGQETQYF
few,TRBV10-3,TRBJ1-5,.,TGTGCCATCAGTGTAGGTGCAACCAATCAGCCCCAGCATTTT,CAISVGATNQPQHF
.,TRBV9,TRBJ1-1,.,TGTGCCAGCAGCGTAGTCTCCAGGAACACTGAAGCTTTCTTT,CASSVVSRNTEAFF
once,TRBV12-3/TRBV12-4,TRBJ1-1,.,TGTGCCAGCAGTTTAGCGCGTCCCATGAACACTGAAGCTTTCTTT,CASSLARPMNTEAFF
few,TRBV20-1,TRBJ1-5,.,TGCAGTGCTAGCCGGGTCCAGGGTAATCAGCCCCAGCATTTT,CSASRVQGNQPQHF
.,TRBV30,TRBJ2-7,.,TGTGCCTGGAGTGACGATGGGCACGAGCAGTACTTC,CAWSDDGHEQYF
many,TRBV5-1,TRBJ2-1,.,TGCGCCAGCAGCAGCTATGCCGGGGATCTGGGTGAGCAGTTCTTC,CASSSYAGDLGEQFF
few,TRBV2,TRBJ1-2,.,TGTGCCAGCAGTCGGGACCGCGGCTACACCTTC,CASSRDRGYTF
many,TRBV29-1,TRBJ2-5,TRBD2,TGCAGCGTTTGGGGCGGGGGGACAAAAGAGACCCAGTACTTC,CSVWGGGTKETQYF
.,TRBV29-1,TRBJ2-4,TRBD1,TGCAGCGCCGCCCGGGACAGGGATGGGTCCTTAGCCAAAAACATTCAGTACTTC,CSAARDRDGSLAKNIQYF
.,TRBV20-1,TRBJ1-1,.,TGCAGTGCTAGAGGGCAGGGGAGGTGGGAGAACACTGAAGCTTTCTTT,CSARGQGRWENTEAFF
few,TRBV5-6,TRBJ1-4,TRBD1,TGTGCCAGCAGCTTGGAGGGACAGATCGGTGAAAAACTGTTTTTT,CASSLEGQIGEKLFF
.,TRBV20-1,TRBJ2-6,TRBD2,TGCAGTGCTAGAGAAGGGACGGGAGGATCTGGGGCCAACGTCCTGACTTTC,CSAREGTGGSGANVLTF
few,TRBV7-9,TRBJ1-4,.,TGTGCCAGCAGCGACCAGGGTCGAAGAACGGAAAAACTGTTTTTT,CASSDQGRRTEKLFF
.,TRBV6-5,TRBJ1-2,TRBD1,TGTGCCAGCAGCGCGGGACAGGCAAACTATGGCCACACCTTC,CASSAGQANYGHTF
.,TRBV20-1,TRBJ2-5,.,TGCAGTGCTATCCCGACAGTGGAGACCCAGTACTTC,CSAIPTVETQYF
few,TRBV10-3,TRBJ2-1,.,TGTGCCATCAGTGAGTCGAGTGGGGTTAGCTCCTACAATGAGCAGTTCTTC,CAISESSGVSSYNEQFF
few,TRBV10-3,TRBJ1-1,.,TGTGCCATCAGTGAGTTGACCGGGATCATGAACACTGAAGCTTTCTTT,CAISELTGIMNTEAFF
few,TRBV29-1,TRBJ2-5,.,TGCAGCGTTGAGGTCAGGGAGACCCAGTACTTC,CSVEVRETQYF
.,TRBV9,TRBJ1-1,TRBD1,TGTGCCAGCAGCGCGACAGGGGCGCTTGAAGCTTTCTTT,CASSATGALEAFF
few,TRBV5-5,TRBJ1-6,.,TGTGCCAGCAGCTTGGATCCAAGGGGCAATTCACCCCTCCACTTT,CASSLDPRGNSPLHF
.,TRBV14,TRBJ2-7,.,TGTGCCAGCAGCCCAGGGATCCAGGGCTCCTACAATGAGCAGTACTTC,CASSPGIQGSYNEQYF
.,TRBV5-1,TRBJ2-2,.,TGCGCCAGCAGATTTGACATTGCGAACACCGGGGAGCTGTTTTTT,CASRFDIANTGELFF
few,TRBV5-1,TRBJ1-1,TRBD1,TGCGCCAGCAGCTTGGGGGCCGGGACAGGGCCGAACACTGAAGCTTTCTTT,CASSLGAGTGPNTEAFF
.,TRBV20-1,TRBJ1-2,.,TGCAGTGCTAGTGCCCCCAGAGACAGCGAAGGCTACACCTTC,CSASAPRDSEGYTF
.,TRBV12-3/TRBV12-4,TRBJ1-1,.,TGTGCCAGCAGTTTTGGGCAGTTTTACACTGAAGCTTTCTTT,CASSFGQFYTEAFF
.,TRBV6-5,TRBJ1-1,.,TGTGCCAGCAGTTCCTGGACAGACCCGGGCACTGAAGCTTTCTTT,CASSSWTDPGTEAFF
once,TRBV11-2,TRBJ1-2,TRBD1,TGTGCCAGCAGCTATCCCTATTTTGGTAGGACAGGGGTAAACTATGGCTACACCTTC,CASSYPYFGRTGVNYGYTF
.,TRBV9,TRBJ2-7,.,TGTGCCAGCAGCGTAGGTGGGCCAGCAGGCAGGGCCGCCTACGAGCAGTACTTC,CASSVGGPAGRAAYEQYF
.,TRBV27,TRBJ2-7,.,TGTGCCAACAGTTTAAATAGGGGCCACGAGCAGTACTTC,CANSLNRGHEQYF
.,TRBV7-8,TRBJ2-7,.,TGTGCCAGCAGCTTATCGAGGAGGGCGGACGAGCAGTACTTC,CASSLSRRADEQYF
.,TRBV11-2,TRBJ2-3,.,TGTGCCAGCAGCTTAGAGGAGCTCTGGGCAGATACGCAGTATTTT,CASSLEELWADTQYF
.,TRBV20-1,TRBJ1-1,.,TGCAGTGCTAGTCGGGACCGAAGGATCACTGAAGCTTTCTTT,CSASRDRRITEAFF
.,TRBV12-3/TRBV12-4,TRBJ2-2,.,TGTGCCAGCAGTTTAGATTGGGGGGAGCTGTTTTTT,CASSLDWGELFF
few,TRBV6-5,TRBJ2-3,.,TGTGCCACCTCTTTGGGGGTGGGCACAGATACGCAGTATTTT,CATSLGVGTDTQYF
.,TRBV4-2,TRBJ2-2,.,TGTGCCAGCAGCCAAGAATACAACACCGGGGAGCTGTTTTTT,CASSQEYNTGELFF
.,TRBV2,TRBJ2-3,.,TGTGCCTGCAGTGGTCATACGCAGTATTTT,CACSGHTQYF
once,TRBV6-1,TRBJ2-1,TRBD2,TGTGCCGGCCGGGGCGGGGGGGACAATGAGCAATTCTTC,CAGRGGGDNEQFF
.,TRBV5-6,TRBJ1-1,TRBD1,TGTGCCAGCAGCTGGGGGACAGGGGACACTGAAGCTTTCTTT,CASSWGTGDTEAFF
.,TRBV6-5,TRBJ1-2,TRBD1,TGTGCCAGCAGTTACTCAGGGGGCGCTCCCTATGGCTACACCTTC,CASSYSGGAPYGYTF
.,TRBV5-1,TRBJ2-1,.,TGCGCCAGCAGCTTGGGGGAATATGAGCAGTTCTTC,CASSLGEYEQFF
few,TRBV2,TRBJ1-1,.,TGTGCCAGCAGGGACGGACGGGTGAACACTGAAGCTTTCTTT,CASRDGRVNTEAFF
.,TRBV19,TRBJ2-1,TRBD2,TGTGCCAGTAGTAAGGTGGGACTAGCGGCTTACAATGAGCAGTTCTTC,CASSKVGLAAYNEQFF
.,TRBV6-5,TRBJ1-4,TRBD1,TGTGCCAGCAGTTACTGGGTAGGACAGGGAATAGGAAAACTGTTTTTT,CASSYWVGQGIGKLFF
few,TRBV6-6,TRBJ2-1,TRBD1,TGTGCCAGCAGAGTGGGACAGGGGGCCGGGAATGAGCAGTTCTTC,CASRVGQGAGNEQFF
few,TRBV20-1,TRBJ1-6,TRBD1,TGCAGTGCCCAGGGACAGGGCCGTAATTCACCCCTCCACTTT,CSAQGQGRNSPLHF